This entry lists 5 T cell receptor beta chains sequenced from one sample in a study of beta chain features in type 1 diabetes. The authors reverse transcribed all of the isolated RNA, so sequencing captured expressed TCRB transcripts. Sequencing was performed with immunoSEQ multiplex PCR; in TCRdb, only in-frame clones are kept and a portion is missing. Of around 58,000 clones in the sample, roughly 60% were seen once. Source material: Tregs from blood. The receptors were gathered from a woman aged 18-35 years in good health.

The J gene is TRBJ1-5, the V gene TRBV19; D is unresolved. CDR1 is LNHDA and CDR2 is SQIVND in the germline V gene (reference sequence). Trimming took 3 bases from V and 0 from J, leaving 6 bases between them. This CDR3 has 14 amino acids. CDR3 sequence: CASSMRISNQPQHF. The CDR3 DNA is TGTGCCAGTAGTATGCGGATTAGCAATCAGCCCCAGCATTTT.

The CDR3 DNA sequence: TGCGCCAGCAGCTTGGTGGGGACAGGGGGCCGCGAGACCCAGTACTTC. Its protein is CASSLVGTGGRETQYF. The rearrangement joins TRBV5-1 to TRBJ2-5; 12 bases line up with TRBD1. This CDR3 is 16 amino acids long. Per the germline V gene, CDR1 is SGHRS and CDR2 is YFSETQ. V shed 0 bases and J 5 bases; nucleotides not matched to a gene: 5.

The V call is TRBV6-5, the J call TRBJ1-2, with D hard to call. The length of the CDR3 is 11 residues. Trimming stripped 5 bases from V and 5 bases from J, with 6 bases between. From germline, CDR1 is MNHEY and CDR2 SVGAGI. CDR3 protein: CASSRQYGYTF. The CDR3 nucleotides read TGTGCCAGCAGTCGTCAGTATGGCTACACCTTC.

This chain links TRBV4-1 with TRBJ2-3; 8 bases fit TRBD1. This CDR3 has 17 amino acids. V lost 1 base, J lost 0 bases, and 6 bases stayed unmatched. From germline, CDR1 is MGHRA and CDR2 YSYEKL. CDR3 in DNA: TGCGCCAGCAGCCAAGCAGGGGGCGTACCTAGCACAGATACGCAGTATTTT. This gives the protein CASSQAGGVPSTDTQYF.

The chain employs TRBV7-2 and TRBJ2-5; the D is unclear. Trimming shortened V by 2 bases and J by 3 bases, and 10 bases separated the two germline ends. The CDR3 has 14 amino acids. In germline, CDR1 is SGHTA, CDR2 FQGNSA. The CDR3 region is CASSLFRMEETQYF. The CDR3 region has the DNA TGTGCCAGCAGCTTATTCAGGATGGAAGAGACCCAGTACTTC.